The TCR beta chain under discussion was sequenced for a study of shared clonotypes between healthy human individuals. CD8 cells classed as naive were CD45RO-negative and positively selected for CCR7, excluding terminally differentiated effector memory CD45RA+ cells. General observations from the study: There were few donors, and this limited the genetic and exposure-history diversity represented. Non-shared clonotypes had lower generation probabilities than those shared by all four donors.

Original analysis: ImmunoSEQ only sent back junction sequences with no quality scores, so filtering was done differently. Sequencing was performed with immunoSEQ multiplex PCR; in TCRdb, only in-frame clones are kept and a portion is missing. The D gene and trimming were derived from the DNA, and the V and J assignments and clone size from that table. The sample records some 2 million clones, 85% to 95% being singletons. Points on this clone: No antigen is known for it.

The CDR3 totals 13 residues. J gave up 5 bases and V 4 bases, and 7 bases lay outside the gene matches. CDR1 SQVTM and CDR2 ANQGSEA come from the germline V gene. The chain links TRBV29-1 to TRBJ1-2, with 7 nucleotides matching TRBD1. The clonotype comes from a man aged 18 to 30 in good health. The sequenced sample was naive CD8+ T cells sorted from blood. CDR3 protein: CSVGDSLLYGYTF. The CDR3 DNA sequence: TGCAGCGTTGGGGACAGTCTTCTTTATGGCTACACCTTC.